The sequence of this TCR beta chain was determined in a study of blood T cell repertoires in COVID-19. V lost 4 bases and J lost 5, with 17 bases in between. The CDR3 length is 15 residues. Germline CDR1 KGHSH, CDR2 LQKENI. Some clones are missing from TCRdb's copy, which holds only in-frame ones; the method was immunoSEQ multiplex PCR. This sample carries roughly 300,000 clones, about 85% of them seen once, and the ten largest clones take about 6%. The source of this sequence is a woman in her twenties or thirties who had recovered from COVID-19. The sequencing sample was made of PBMCs or T cells enriched from blood (not recorded which). The gene calls are TRBV18 and TRBJ2-5; perhaps TRBD1 as D (5 bases). DNA for the CDR3: TGTGCCAGCTCACTCAGTGGGGCCTCCCTGGAGACCCAGTACTTC. Amino acids: CASSLSGASLETQYF.